The rows below give T cell receptor beta chains drawn from one sample of a study of cytomegalovirus exposure and HLA in healthy donors. Only in-frame clones appear in the TCRdb table, and some are missing; sequencing was by immunoSEQ multiplex PCR. The sample includes 75,000 to 80,000 clones, about 76% seen only once; the top ten take over 10%. Material: PBMCs. The origin of the receptors is a male donor in good health and CMV-seropositive. Each CDR3 is given with its conserved first and last residue. Fields, in order: D gene, CDR3 length, clone size, V gene, J gene, CDR3 DNA, CDR3 protein. The D gene is left open where the match is weak. Expanded clones are given a class, and other clones once, few, many or no size at all.

D: -; length: 12; size: -; V: TRBV7-6; J: TRBJ1-5; DNA: TGTGCCAGCAGCCTGGGAGTTCAGCCCCAGCATTTT; CDR3: CASSLGVQPQHF
D: -; length: 16; size: -; V: TRBV7-8; J: TRBJ1-4; DNA: TGTGCCAGCAGCTTAGCTGTCTTACAGGGTTATGAAAAACTGTTTTTT; CDR3: CASSLAVLQGYEKLFF
D: -; length: 14; size: few; V: TRBV4-1; J: TRBJ1-2; DNA: TGCGCCAGCACCCCAAGTACAGGAGAGAGGGGCTACACCTTC; CDR3: CASTPSTGERGYTF
D: TRBD1; length: 12; size: -; V: TRBV30; J: TRBJ2-7; DNA: TGTGCCTGGAGTGGACAGGGCGGCGAGCAGTACTTC; CDR3: CAWSGQGGEQYF
D: TRBD1; length: 15; size: -; V: TRBV30; J: TRBJ2-3; DNA: TGTGCCTGGAGTGTACGGGACAGGGATCAAGATACGCAGTATTTT; CDR3: CAWSVRDRDQDTQYF
D: TRBD2; length: 17; size: few; V: TRBV4-3; J: TRBJ2-7; DNA: TGCGCCAGCAGCCCGACTAGCGGGGGGGATCCGGGGTACGAGCAGTACTTC; CDR3: CASSPTSGGDPGYEQYF
D: TRBD1; length: 13; size: -; V: TRBV12-5; J: TRBJ1-1; DNA: TGTGCTACCGGCAGGGGGACGGACACTGAAGCTTTCTTT; CDR3: CATGRGTDTEAFF
D: TRBD2; length: 14; size: few; V: TRBV6-4; J: TRBJ2-3; DNA: TGTGCCAGCAGTGAGCGGGGGGGCACAGATACGCAGTATTTT; CDR3: CASSERGGTDTQYF
D: -; length: 11; size: -; V: TRBV28; J: TRBJ2-7; DNA: TGTGCCAGCAGTTTGGAAGGGGGGCAGTACTTC; CDR3: CASSLEGGQYF
D: TRBD2; length: 15; size: few; V: TRBV5-1; J: TRBJ2-5; DNA: TGCGCCAGCAGCTTGGTTCGGGAGGGCCTGGAGACCCAGTACTTC; CDR3: CASSLVREGLETQYF
D: TRBD1; length: 17; size: -; V: TRBV7-9; J: TRBJ2-3; DNA: TGTGCCAGCAGCCCACGCCCGGGACAGGGAGGGACAGATACGCAGTATTTT; CDR3: CASSPRPGQGGTDTQYF
D: TRBD2; length: 15; size: -; V: TRBV29-1; J: TRBJ2-2; DNA: TGCAGCGTCTCCTCTAGCGGGGTTAACACCGGGGAGCTGTTTTTT; CDR3: CSVSSSGVNTGELFF
D: TRBD2; length: 19; size: -; V: TRBV7-2; J: TRBJ2-5; DNA: TGTGCCAGCAGCTTAACGGGGCCAAGGAGCGGGGGTGTCCAAGAGACCCAGTACTTC; CDR3: CASSLTGPRSGGVQETQYF
D: -; length: 14; size: -; V: TRBV5-1; J: TRBJ2-1; DNA: TGCGCCAGCAGCTTGGGGGAGTTGGACTACTCTAAGTTCTTC; CDR3: CASSLGELDYSKFF
D: TRBD2; length: 16; size: -; V: TRBV7-9; J: TRBJ2-7; DNA: TGTTCCAGCAGCAAGGGGACTAGCGGGAGGGACTACGAGCAGTACTTC; CDR3: CSSSKGTSGRDYEQYF
D: TRBD2; length: 14; size: -; V: TRBV4-3; J: TRBJ2-1; DNA: TGCGCCAGCAGCCAAGCCCGCGGGGGAAATGAGCAGTTCTTC; CDR3: CASSQARGGNEQFF
D: -; length: 16; size: -; V: TRBV19; J: TRBJ2-1; DNA: TGTGCCAGTAGCCCGCCGAGGGCCAGCTCCTACAATGAGCAGTTCTTC; CDR3: CASSPPRASSYNEQFF
D: TRBD2; length: 18; size: few; V: TRBV7-3; J: TRBJ2-3; DNA: TGTGCCAGCAGCTTAGCGGCCGGGACTAGCGGGTCTACAGATACGCAGTATTTT; CDR3: CASSLAAGTSGSTDTQYF
D: TRBD1; length: 15; size: -; V: TRBV6-6; J: TRBJ2-3; DNA: TGTGCCAGCAGCCAAGGGACAGGGAGGGCGGATACGCAGTATTTT; CDR3: CASSQGTGRADTQYF
D: TRBD1; length: 13; size: -; V: TRBV9; J: TRBJ1-1; DNA: TGTGCCAGCAGCCCGTACAGGGGGACTGAAGCTTTCTTT; CDR3: CASSPYRGTEAFF
D: -; length: 15; size: -; V: TRBV7-3; J: TRBJ2-7; DNA: TGTGCCAGCAGCTTAATACAGGGTGGGTTCAACGAGCAGTACTTC; CDR3: CASSLIQGGFNEQYF
D: TRBD2; length: 12; size: -; V: TRBV30; J: TRBJ2-3; DNA: TGTGCCTGGACGGGAGGCGGCGTTACGCAGTATTTT; CDR3: CAWTGGGVTQYF
D: TRBD2; length: 16; size: -; V: TRBV11-2; J: TRBJ2-3; DNA: TGTGCCAGCAGCTTCGGACTAGCGGGACGCACAGATACGCAGTATTTT; CDR3: CASSFGLAGRTDTQYF
D: TRBD1; length: 17; size: -; V: TRBV4-3; J: TRBJ1-2; DNA: TGCGCCAGCAGCCAGGGGATTCAGGGGGCGAGGATGTTTGGCTACACCTTC; CDR3: CASSQGIQGARMFGYTF
D: -; length: 16; size: few; V: TRBV5-6; J: TRBJ2-3; DNA: TGTGCCAGCAGCTTGTACGCCAGGACTAGCACAGATACGCAGTATTTT; CDR3: CASSLYARTSTDTQYF
D: -; length: 14; size: once; V: TRBV6-5; J: TRBJ2-5; DNA: TGTGCCAGCAGTTACTCTGGCAGAAAAGAGACCCAGTACTTC; CDR3: CASSYSGRKETQYF
D: TRBD1; length: 15; size: -; V: TRBV19; J: TRBJ1-1; DNA: TGTGCCAGTACCACAGACAGGGTGAGGAACACTGAAGCTTTCTTT; CDR3: CASTTDRVRNTEAFF
D: -; length: 14; size: once; V: TRBV18; J: TRBJ2-5; DNA: TGTGCCAGCTCACCCCGGCAGGGGCAAGGGACCCAGTACTTC; CDR3: CASSPRQGQGTQYF
D: TRBD2; length: 15; size: -; V: TRBV5-1; J: TRBJ2-7; DNA: TGCGCCAGCAGCTTGGGACTAGCGGGAACCTACGAGCAGTACTTC; CDR3: CASSLGLAGTYEQYF
D: TRBD2; length: 14; size: -; V: TRBV13; J: TRBJ2-7; DNA: TGTGCCAGCAGCTTAGCTAGCGGGGGATACGAGCAGTACTTC; CDR3: CASSLASGGYEQYF
D: -; length: 15; size: -; V: TRBV7-8; J: TRBJ1-5; DNA: TGTGCCAGCAGCTTAGCGACAGTCCTCAATCAGCCCCAGCATTTT; CDR3: CASSLATVLNQPQHF
D: TRBD2; length: 16; size: -; V: TRBV5-1; J: TRBJ2-5; DNA: TGCGCCAGCAGCTTGGGGGGGGGACTAGCTCAAGAGACCCAGTACTTC; CDR3: CASSLGGGLAQETQYF
D: -; length: 14; size: -; V: TRBV6-6; J: TRBJ1-2; DNA: TGTGCCAGCAGTTACTCATACGGGGTATCAGGCTACACCTTC; CDR3: CASSYSYGVSGYTF
D: -; length: 15; size: -; V: TRBV28; J: TRBJ1-1; DNA: TGTGCCAGCAGCCCGGATCTCGCCACGGGGACTGAAGCTTTCTTT; CDR3: CASSPDLATGTEAFF
D: -; length: 15; size: once; V: TRBV7-3; J: TRBJ2-7; DNA: TGTGCCAGCAGCTTATCGGCGGGCACCAATTACGAGCAGTACTTC; CDR3: CASSLSAGTNYEQYF
D: -; length: 14; size: -; V: TRBV18; J: TRBJ2-7; DNA: TGTGCCAGCTCACCACTAGCGGATGGGGGGGAGCAGTACTTC; CDR3: CASSPLADGGEQYF
D: TRBD1; length: 15; size: -; V: TRBV5-1; J: TRBJ1-2; DNA: TGCGCCAGCAGCCCCCGGGACAGGGGTAACTATGGCTACACCTTC; CDR3: CASSPRDRGNYGYTF
D: TRBD1; length: 15; size: few; V: TRBV5-1; J: TRBJ2-4; DNA: TGCGCCAGCAGTGTGACAGGGCTGGGCAAAAACATTCAGTACTTC; CDR3: CASSVTGLGKNIQYF
D: -; length: 15; size: -; V: TRBV30; J: TRBJ1-1; DNA: TGTGCCTGGAGAGCGGGTTTCGATCTGGCCACTGAAGCTTTCTTT; CDR3: CAWRAGFDLATEAFF
D: TRBD1; length: 15; size: -; V: TRBV2; J: TRBJ1-2; DNA: TGTGCCAGCAGCGGGGACAGGGTAGTTAACTATGGCTACACCTTC; CDR3: CASSGDRVVNYGYTF
D: -; length: 21; size: -; V: TRBV18; J: TRBJ1-1; DNA: TGTGCCAGCTCACACGGGGGGACCGCCGATGCGGGGAGGGGCGAAAGGACTGAAGCTTTCTTT; CDR3: CASSHGGTADAGRGERTEAFF
D: TRBD2; length: 16; size: -; V: TRBV2; J: TRBJ2-1; DNA: TGTGCCAGCATGCGGAGAGGGCGGGAGGGCCGGAATGAGCAGTTCTTC; CDR3: CASMRRGREGRNEQFF
D: -; length: 16; size: -; V: TRBV11-2; J: TRBJ2-7; DNA: TGTGCCAGCAGCTTCCCCGCCGAGGACAGAGACTACGAGCAGTACTTC; CDR3: CASSFPAEDRDYEQYF
D: TRBD2; length: 17; size: -; V: TRBV7-9; J: TRBJ2-1; DNA: TGTGCCAGCATCACTAGCGGGGGGACAACACGATACAATGAGCAGTTCTTC; CDR3: CASITSGGTTRYNEQFF
D: TRBD1; length: 15; size: few; V: TRBV18; J: TRBJ1-4; DNA: TGTGCCAGCTCAAAACGACAGGGAAGTAATGAAAAACTGTTTTTT; CDR3: CASSKRQGSNEKLFF
D: TRBD1; length: 14; size: -; V: TRBV2; J: TRBJ2-7; DNA: TGTGCCAGCAGCAAGGACAGGGGGAACTACGAGCAGTACTTC; CDR3: CASSKDRGNYEQYF
D: -; length: 14; size: -; V: TRBV6-1; J: TRBJ1-1; DNA: TGTGCCAGCAGTCGTACACAGGTGAACACTGAAGCTTTCTTT; CDR3: CASSRTQVNTEAFF
D: -; length: 16; size: -; V: TRBV5-3; J: TRBJ2-5; DNA: TGTGCCAGAAGCGTTTTGGGGGGGGGCCGGGGAGAGACCCAGTACTTC; CDR3: CARSVLGGGRGETQYF
D: -; length: 15; size: -; V: TRBV6-5; J: TRBJ2-1; DNA: TGTGCCAGCAGAACCGGACTTACAGGGTCCTATGAGCAGTTCTTC; CDR3: CASRTGLTGSYEQFF
D: TRBD1; length: 14; size: once; V: TRBV6-1; J: TRBJ1-1; DNA: TGTGCCAGCAGTGCTTCGACAGGGGGCACTGAAGCTTTCTTT; CDR3: CASSASTGGTEAFF
D: TRBD1; length: 15; size: -; V: TRBV6-5; J: TRBJ2-7; DNA: TGTGCCAGCAGTTACTCTGGGACAGGGAGCTACGAGCAGTACTTC; CDR3: CASSYSGTGSYEQYF
D: TRBD1; length: 15; size: -; V: TRBV19; J: TRBJ1-5; DNA: TGTGCCAGTAGTACCCCGGGACAGAACAATCAGCCCCAGCATTTT; CDR3: CASSTPGQNNQPQHF
D: -; length: 14; size: -; V: TRBV10-2; J: TRBJ1-2; DNA: TGCGCCAGCACTTACGCAGGCGAAGGCTATGGCTACACCTTC; CDR3: CASTYAGEGYGYTF
D: -; length: 14; size: -; V: TRBV7-9; J: TRBJ2-7; DNA: TGTGCCAGCAGCTCCGGGACTGGGGTCTACGAGCAGTACTTC; CDR3: CASSSGTGVYEQYF
D: -; length: 14; size: -; V: TRBV7-2; J: TRBJ2-2; DNA: TGTGCCAGCAGCTTAGCCAGGGGCACCGGGGAGCTGTTTTTT; CDR3: CASSLARGTGELFF
D: -; length: 15; size: -; V: TRBV5-6; J: TRBJ1-2; DNA: TGTGCCAGCAGCCCACGTGATGTGACAGTGAATGGCTACACCTTC; CDR3: CASSPRDVTVNGYTF
D: -; length: 14; size: -; V: TRBV10-3; J: TRBJ1-4; DNA: TGTGCCATCAGTGAGGGGAGGGGTAATGAAAAACTGTTTTTT; CDR3: CAISEGRGNEKLFF
D: TRBD2; length: 15; size: -; V: TRBV7-2; J: TRBJ2-3; DNA: TGTGCCAGCAGCTCCCCAGCGGGGGGCACAGATACGCAGTATTTT; CDR3: CASSSPAGGTDTQYF